Below, 26 T cell receptor beta chains from the same sample are listed, as sequenced in a study of regulatory T cells in long-lasting Graves disease. As to time point: newly diagnosed GD, antithyroid drugs for less than 3 months. RNA from PBMCs was the source of the TCR library. The TCR beta library used iRepertoire HTBI primers with Arm-PCR amplification of CDR3. One entry per CDR3 protein results from TCRdb running MiXCR on the multiplex PCR reads. The sample contains about 370,000 distinct CDR3 sequences, roughly a sixth of which appear only once. The specimen was peripheral blood mononuclear cells (PBMCs), collected at new diagnosis, from a patient treated with antithyroid drugs. These receptor sequences come from a female donor with Graves disease.

This clonotype was picked up a small number of times. This chain connects TRBV7-9 to TRBJ1-5, with 9 bases aligning to TRBD1. The CDR3 spans 18 residues. Germline V gene data show CDR1 as SEHNR and CDR2 as FQNEAQ (reference sequence). After removal of 2 bases from V and 0 bases from J, the junction contained 8 bases not matched to a gene. The CDR3 spells CASSLFGTGLDSNQPQHF. The CDR3, as DNA: TGTGCCAGCAGCTTATTCGGGACAGGGTTGGATAGCAATCAGCCCCAGCATTTT. Supplemented by reference TRBV7-9 and TRBJ1-5, the full variable domain reads DTGVSQNPRHKITKRGQNVTFRCDPISEHNRLYWYRQTLGQGPEFLTYFQNEAQLEKSRLLSDRFSAERPKGSFSTLEIQRTEQGDSAMYLCASSLFGTGLDSNQPQHFGDGTRLSIL.

This clonotype was recorded many times. The DNA for the CDR3 is TGTGCCAGCAGCGTCGTGTGGGGTGCTTCAGATACGCAGTATTTT. It encodes CASSVVWGASDTQYF. The gene calls are TRBV9 and TRBJ2-3; D gene ambiguous. The CDR3 covers 15 residues. The V gene's germline CDR1 is SGDLS and CDR2 YYNGEE. The V end was cut by 2 bases, the J end by 4 bases, with 14 bases between.

The sample holds one count of this clonotype. The V and J genes are TRBV2 and TRBJ1-2, with D unclear. The CDR3 has 15 residues. Germline CDR1 and CDR2: SNHLY and FYNNEI. The V gene lost 1 base and the J gene lost 2 bases, with 11 bases spanning the gap. The CDR3: CASSEGRVRNYGYTF. CDR3 nucleotides: TGTGCCAGCAGTGAAGGAAGGGTTCGGAACTATGGCTACACCTTC.

With respect to this clonotype: This clone may be a read error of a much larger clone one base away. The chain joins TRBV7-2 to TRBJ2-5, with D unclear. This CDR3 spans 18 amino acids. Germline CDR1 reads SGHTA; CDR2 reads FQGNSA. As DNA, the CDR3 is TGTGCCAGCAGCTCTCCGCGCGTACATCCCGATTTCCAAGAGGCCCAGTACTTC. This translates into CASSSPRVHPDFQEAQYF.

This clonotype was observed a handful of times. The genes are TRBV20-1 and TRBJ1-1; 9 bases line up with TRBD1. Germline V gives CDR1 DFQATT, CDR2 SNEGSKA (reference sequence). V dropped 7 bases and J dropped 4; count of bases not matched to a gene: 7. This CDR3 comprises 13 residues. CDR3 in DNA: TGCAGTGGATTTAACAGGGGGCCCACTGAAGCTTTCTTT. This translates into CSGFNRGPTEAFF.

This clonotype came up many times. The chain employs TRBV6-1 and TRBJ1-6, with D maybe TRBD1 (5 bases). Trimming shortened V by 7 bases and J by 5 bases, and 15 bases separated the two germline ends. The CDR3 is made up of 15 amino acids. Looked up from germline, CDR1 is MNHNS and CDR2 is SASEGT. CDR3 bases: TGTGCCAGCAAAAGTCTTCAGGGCGATAATTCACCCCTCCACTTT. It yields the protein CASKSLQGDNSPLHF.

V usage is TRBV6-2 or TRBV6-3 and J usage is TRBJ1-2, with D perhaps matching TRBD1 (6 bases). Trimming took off 8 bases at V and 4 bases at J, with 20 bases between the two ends. The CDR3 spans 15 residues. Germline loops: CDR1 MNHEY, CDR2 SVGEGT. CDR3 amino acids: CASVDRDTGPYGYTF. Here the CDR3 DNA reads TGTGCCAGCGTCGACCGGGACACCGGACCCTATGGCTACACCTTC.

This clonotype came up many times. The chain combines TRBV11-2 with TRBJ2-4; D unclear. Germline CDR1 and CDR2: SGHAT and FQNNGV. This CDR3 spans 13 amino acids. Trimming shortened V by 2 bases and J by 4 bases, and 6 bases separated the two germline ends. In nucleotides, the CDR3 is TGTGCCAGCAGCTTATATGAGAAAAACATTCAGTACTTC. Translating gives CASSLYEKNIQYF.

This clonotype was recorded many times. The chain joins TRBV12-3 or TRBV12-4 to TRBJ1-1, with 7 bases aligning to TRBD1. Germline trimming cut 5 bases from V and 3 bases from J; bases unmatched to any gene: 6. This CDR3 region has 14 residues. The CDR3 loop is CASSVYRGDTEAFF. CDR3 sequence (DNA): TGTGCCAGCAGTGTCTACAGGGGTGACACTGAAGCTTTCTTT.

The chain joins TRBV6-5 to TRBJ1-1, with 10 bases lining up with TRBD1. The CDR3 sequence is 20 residues long. The V gene end was trimmed by 0 bases and the J gene end by 2 bases; junction bases not matched to a gene: 15. CDR1 is MNHEY and CDR2 is SVGAGI in the germline V gene. CDR3 residues: CASSYSDRGKKRGVNTEAFF. In nucleotides, the CDR3 is TGTGCCAGCAGTTACTCGGACAGGGGGAAGAAAAGGGGGGTCAACACTGAAGCTTTCTTT.

This clonotype was found many times. The J gene is TRBJ2-3, the V gene TRBV4-3, with D possibly TRBD2 on 5 matching bases. The V and J ends lost 0 bases and 11 bases respectively, with 18 bases between them. Germline CDR1 LGHNA, CDR2 YSLEER. The CDR3 is made up of 15 amino acids. The CDR3, as DNA: TGCGCCAGCAGCCAAGATCTGCCGTCTCCTCGGGAGCAGTATTTT. It specifies CASSQDLPSPREQYF.

This clonotype was seen repeatedly, ten times or more. The genes are TRBV5-1 and TRBJ2-1, with 9 bases matching TRBD2. The CDR3 has 17 amino acids. V lost 6 bases, J lost 1 base, and 11 bases stayed unmatched. CDR1 is SGHRS and CDR2 is YFSETQ in the germline V gene. The CDR3 DNA reads TGCGCCAGCACTGGCGCGGTAGCGGGAGCTTCCTACAATGAGCAGTTCTTC. It is translated as CASTGAVAGASYNEQFF.

A remark on this clonotype: A read error may explain this, as a much larger clone is one base away. The chain links TRBV5-1 to TRBJ1-1; TRBD1 is a possible D gene (6 bases). Trimming left V 0 bases short and J 3 bases short, with 9 bases between. The CDR3 covers 14 residues. Looked up from germline, CDR1 is SGHRS and CDR2 is YFSETQ. The CDR3 nucleotides read TGCGCCAGCAGCTTGGGGGGGGGCTACACTGAAGCTTTCTTT. It translates to CASSLGGGYTEAFF.

This clonotype was seen ten or more times. V usage is TRBV15 and J usage is TRBJ2-5; tentative D call: TRBD2 (5 bases). Per the germline V gene, CDR1 is LNHNV and CDR2 is YYDKDF (reference sequence). The germline V and J ends were trimmed by 2 bases and 3 bases, with 19 bases remaining between them. This CDR3 contains 17 residues. The CDR3 nucleotides read TGTGCCACCAGCAGACTGAACAGCGGTAGCGAAAAAGAGACCCAGTACTTC. This sequence encodes CATSRLNSGSEKETQYF.

The table lists this clonotype with many counts. One end of the junction is discordant with germline, which a read error may explain. Here the CDR3 reads CASRLRDGSPGHTF. The CDR3 coding sequence is TGTGCCAGCAGACTCAGGGACGGGAGTCCTGGCCACACCTTC. V gene TRBV6-2 or TRBV6-3 combines with J gene TRBJ1-2; a weak D match, TRBD1 (5 bases). The CDR3 runs to 14 residues. From germline, CDR1 is MNHEY and CDR2 SVGEGT.

This clonotype was seen many times. The CDR3 nucleotides are TGTGCCAGCAGCTTCCAACCGGGACTTAACTACGAGCAGTACTTC. This codes for CASSFQPGLNYEQYF. The chain links TRBV7-2 to TRBJ2-7, with D possibly TRBD2 on 6 matching bases. The V end was cut by 3 bases, the J end by 3 bases, with 15 bases between. Germline loops: CDR1 SGHTA, CDR2 FQGNSA. The CDR3 sequence is 15 residues long.

This clonotype has at least ten counts. J is TRBJ2-7 and V is TRBV28; D not certain. V was cut by 6 bases and J by 3 bases, with 6 bases left in between. Per the germline V gene, CDR1 is MDHEN and CDR2 is SYDVKM. This CDR3 contains 11 residues. The CDR3 protein is CASSLGYEQYF. CDR3 DNA sequence: TGTGCCAGCAGCTTAGGCTACGAGCAGTACTTC. The full variable domain, with the rest looked up from reference TRBV28 and TRBJ2-7, is DVKVTQSSRYLVKRTGEKVFLECVQDMDHENMFWYRQDPGLGLRLIYFSYDVKMKEKGDIPEGYSVSREKKERFSLILESASTNQTSMYLCASSLGYEQYFGPGTRLTVT.

In its sample, this clonotype was seen many times. This chain joins TRBV7-2 and TRBJ1-1; D is unresolved. There are 14 residues in the CDR3. V was pared by 2 bases and J by 1 base, with 8 bases between. CDR1 is SGHTA and CDR2 is FQGNSA in the germline V gene. The CDR3 DNA is TGTGCCAGCAGCTTATACCACAGGAACACTGAAGCTTTCTTT. It specifies CASSLYHRNTEAFF.

As concerns this clonotype: This could be a read error, since a much larger clone is one nucleotide away. The gene calls are TRBV6-4 and TRBJ2-2; D possibly matches TRBD1 or TRBD2 (6 bases each). Germline V gene data show CDR1 as MRHNA and CDR2 as SNTAGT. The CDR3 extends over 13 amino acids. In nucleotides, the CDR3 is TGTGCCAGCAGTGAGGGGGGCACCGGGGAGCTGGTTTTT. Its protein is CASSEGGTGELVF.

This clonotype has a count of ten or more. The chain's CDR3 is CASSPDPPEQFF. The CDR3 region has the DNA TGTGCCAGCAGCCCGGACCCTCCTGAGCAGTTCTTC. The chain has TRBV6-2 or TRBV6-3 and TRBJ2-1; no definite D call. Germline lookup yields CDR1 MNHEY and CDR2 SVGEGT. V lost 6 bases to trimming and J lost 9 bases, with 12 bases between them. The CDR3 totals 12 residues.

In its sample, this clonotype was seen many times. This chain connects TRBV7-2 to TRBJ2-3; D is unresolved. CDR3 length: 19 amino acids. The germline V gene encodes CDR1 SGHTA and CDR2 FQGNSA. V was trimmed by 4 bases and J by 4 bases, leaving 27 bases between them. The CDR3 sequence: CASSYPPAMGSLWSDTQYF. Written as DNA, the CDR3 is TGTGCCAGCAGCTACCCCCCCGCCATGGGCTCCCTGTGGTCAGATACGCAGTATTTT.

The sample holds a few counts of this clonotype. The rearrangement joins TRBV18 to TRBJ2-2, with 10 bases lining up with TRBD1. The V gene's germline CDR1 is KGHSH and CDR2 LQKENI. Trimming at V came to 4 bases and at J to 7 bases, leaving 6 bases not matched to a gene. The CDR3 consists of 15 residues. CDR3 in amino acids: CASSLRQGAGGELFF. The DNA for the CDR3 is TGTGCCAGCTCACTTCGACAGGGGGCCGGCGGGGAGCTGTTTTTT.

This chain uses TRBV5-1 with TRBJ2-4; the D gene is possibly TRBD2 (5 bases). Germline V gene data show CDR1 as SGHRS and CDR2 as YFSETQ. CDR3 length: 15 amino acids. Trimming took 0 bases from V and 6 from J, leaving 13 bases between them. The CDR3 region is CASSLGGPEGNIQYF. CDR3 bases: TGCGCCAGCAGCTTGGGAGGACCTGAGGGAAACATTCAGTACTTC.

This chain joins TRBV29-1 and TRBJ1-1; D call uncertain. The length of the CDR3 is 13 residues. V was cut by 1 base and J by 3 bases, with 9 bases left in between. Germline CDR1 reads SQVTM; CDR2 reads ANQGSEA. This chain's CDR3 is CSVEGGGYTEAFF. The CDR3 bases are TGCAGCGTTGAAGGAGGCGGGTACACTGAAGCTTTCTTT. Based on the CDR3 plus reference TRBV29-1 and TRBJ1-1, the full variable domain is SAVISQKPSRDICQRGTSLTIQCQVDSQVTMMFWYRQQPGQSLTLIATANQGSEATYESGFVIDKFPISRPNLTFSTLTVSNMSPEDSSIYLCSVEGGGYTEAFFGQGTRLTVV.

This clonotype has a count of ten or more. V is TRBV5-1 and J is TRBJ2-2; 7 nucleotides match TRBD1. V shed 1 base and J 7 bases; nucleotides not matched to a gene: 10. The CDR3 is 16 residues long. CDR1 is SGHRS and CDR2 is YFSETQ in the germline V gene. In DNA, the CDR3 is TGCGCCAGCAGCTTGACGCCGACAGGGATGGGCGGGGAGCTGTTTTTT. This sequence encodes CASSLTPTGMGGELFF. Complete variable domain (other parts from reference TRBV5-1 and TRBJ2-2): KAGVTQTPRYLIKTRGQQVTLSCSPISGHRSVSWYQQTPGQGLQFLFEYFSETQRNKGNFPGRFSGRQFSNSRSEMNVSTLELGDSALYLCASSLTPTGMGGELFFGEGSRLTVL.

The chain recombines TRBV2 with TRBJ2-1; 7 bases align to TRBD2. Per germline, CDR1 SNHLY and CDR2 FYNNEI. The CDR3 is 18 residues long. V lost 5 bases and J lost 5; bases outside the gene matches: 18. This CDR3 reads CASSPGLNRKTLNNEQFF. DNA for the CDR3: TGTGCCAGCAGTCCGGGACTAAACCGAAAAACCCTTAACAATGAGCAGTTCTTC.